These 2 T cell receptor beta chains came from one sample sequenced in a study of blood T cell repertoires in COVID-19. Sequencing used immunoSEQ multiplex PCR; TCRdb keeps in-frame clones, though not all of them. Here the sample spans 300,000 or so clones, over 75% being singletons. The sample was PBMCs or T cells enriched from blood (not recorded which). The receptor source for this set is a woman under 30 who had recovered from COVID-19.

The chain recombines TRBV24-1 with TRBJ2-2; TRBD2 matches at 11 bases. The V gene's germline CDR1 is KGHDR and CDR2 SFDVKD. Trimming took 4 bases from V and 0 from J; bases not matched to a gene: 0. This CDR3 spans 16 amino acids. This CDR3 reads CATSETSGTNTGELFF. The CDR3 nucleotides are TGTGCCACCAGTGAGACTAGCGGGACGAACACCGGGGAGCTGTTTTTT.

J is TRBJ1-1 and V is TRBV6-5; tentatively, D is TRBD1 (6 bases). Germline loops: CDR1 MNHEY, CDR2 SVGAGI. V lost 7 bases and J lost 1, with 7 bases in between. This CDR3 spans 12 amino acids. CDR3 in DNA: TGTGCCAGCAAGACAGGGAACACTGAAGCTTTCTTT. It translates to CASKTGNTEAFF.